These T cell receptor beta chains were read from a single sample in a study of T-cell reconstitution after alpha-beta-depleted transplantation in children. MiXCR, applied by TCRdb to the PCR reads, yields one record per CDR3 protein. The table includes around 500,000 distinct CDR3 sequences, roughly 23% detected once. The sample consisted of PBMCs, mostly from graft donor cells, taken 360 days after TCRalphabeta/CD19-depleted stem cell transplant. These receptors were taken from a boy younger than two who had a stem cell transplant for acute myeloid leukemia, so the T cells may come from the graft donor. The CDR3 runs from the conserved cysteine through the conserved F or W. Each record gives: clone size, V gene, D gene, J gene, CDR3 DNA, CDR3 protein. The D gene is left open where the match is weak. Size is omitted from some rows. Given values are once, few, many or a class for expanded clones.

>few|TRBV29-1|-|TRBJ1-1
TGCAGCGTTGAGGTGGGGGAGTACACTGAAGCTTTCTTT
CSVEVGEYTEAFF
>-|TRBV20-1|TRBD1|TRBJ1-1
TGCAGTGCTCCCCGGACAGGGGGCACTGAAGCTTTCTTT
CSAPRTGGTEAFF
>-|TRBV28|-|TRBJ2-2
TGTGCCAGCAGTTTGGGCCATGATACGACCGGGGAGCTGTTTTTT
CASSLGHDTTGELFF
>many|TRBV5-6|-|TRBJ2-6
TGTGCCAGCAGCTTGAGACGCAGGGTAAACTTCTCTGGGGCCAACGTCCTGACTTTC
CASSLRRRVNFSGANVLTF
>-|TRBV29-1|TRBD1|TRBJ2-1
TGCAGCGTTGAACAGCCAGGGGGATACAATGAGCAGTTCTTC
CSVEQPGGYNEQFF
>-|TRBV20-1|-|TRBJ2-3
TGCAGTGCTAGAGACCGACACAGGGCGGATACGCAGTATTTT
CSARDRHRADTQYF
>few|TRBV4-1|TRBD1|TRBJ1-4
TGCGCCAGCAGCCAACCTACAGGGGTGCGGGAAAAACTGTTTTTT
CASSQPTGVREKLFF
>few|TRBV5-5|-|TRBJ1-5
TGTGCCAGCAGCTTGGATGGGGCCAACAATCAGCCCCAGCATTTT
CASSLDGANNQPQHF
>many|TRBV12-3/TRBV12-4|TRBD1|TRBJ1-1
TGTGCCAGCAGAAACAGGGGGCTGAACACTGAAGCTTTCTTT
CASRNRGLNTEAFF
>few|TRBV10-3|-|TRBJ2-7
TGTGCCATCGGGCTAGCCAAAGGGTACTACTACGAGCAGTACTTC
CAIGLAKGYYYEQYF
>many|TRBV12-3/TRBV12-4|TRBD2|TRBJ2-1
TGTGCCGGTGCCACGGGACTAGGCTCCTACAATGAGCAGTTCTTC
CAGATGLGSYNEQFF
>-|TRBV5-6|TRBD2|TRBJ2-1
TGTGCCAGCAGCACCGGACTAGCGGGGAACAATGAGCAGTTCTTC
CASSTGLAGNNEQFF
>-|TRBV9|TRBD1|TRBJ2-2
TGTGCCAGCGATCGACAGGGGGCGCGGACCGGGGAGCTGTTTTTT
CASDRQGARTGELFF
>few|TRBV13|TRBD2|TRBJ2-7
TGTGCCAGCAGCTTAGTCCCGTTTAGCGGGGGGGCCCCAAGGAGCTACGAGCAGTACTTC
CASSLVPFSGGAPRSYEQYF
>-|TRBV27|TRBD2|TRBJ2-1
TGTGCCAGCAGCTACGGGACTAGCCCTTCCTACAATGAGCAGTTCTTC
CASSYGTSPSYNEQFF
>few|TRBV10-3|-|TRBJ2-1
TGTGCCATCGGAGAGGACGAGCAGTTCTTC
CAIGEDEQFF
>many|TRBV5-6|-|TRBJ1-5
TGTGCCAGCAGCTTGTGGCAGGCTGGGAATCAGCCCCAGCATTTT
CASSLWQAGNQPQHF
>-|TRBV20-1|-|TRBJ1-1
TGCAGTGCTAGAGGTGGAAGGGCAGGGATGAACACTGAAGCTTTCTTT
CSARGGRAGMNTEAFF
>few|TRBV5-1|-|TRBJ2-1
TGCGCCAGCAGCACCGACAGGCCCCGATTCAATGAGCAGTTCTTC
CASSTDRPRFNEQFF
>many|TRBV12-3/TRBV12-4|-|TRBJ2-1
TGTGCCAGCAGTTTCCGTAGGCAGGAGCAGTTCTTC
CASSFRRQEQFF
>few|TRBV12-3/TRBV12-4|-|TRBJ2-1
TGTGCCAGCAGTTTAGGGCAGGGCGCGCGTAATGAGCAGTTCTTC
CASSLGQGARNEQFF
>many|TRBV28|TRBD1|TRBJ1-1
TGTGCCAGCAGTTCAGGGGGCTTGGGCACTGAAGCTTTCTTT
CASSSGGLGTEAFF
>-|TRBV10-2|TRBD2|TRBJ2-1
TGCGCCAGCAGTGATGCCCAGGGTACGGTCCTAGCGGGGGACGGGGGCAATGAGCAGTTCTTC
CASSDAQGTVLAGDGGNEQFF
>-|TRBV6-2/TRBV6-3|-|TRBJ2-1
TGTGCCAGCAGTCCCGGACAGTACTCCTACAATGAGCAGTTCTTC
CASSPGQYSYNEQFF
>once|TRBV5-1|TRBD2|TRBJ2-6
TGCGCCAGCAGCCCACCCTTAAAGACTAGCGGGGTTTATGGGGCCAACGTCCTGACTTTC
CASSPPLKTSGVYGANVLTF
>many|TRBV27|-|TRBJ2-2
TGTGCCAGCAGTCCCGGGGGCGTTGGCGGGGAGCTGTTTTTT
CASSPGGVGGELFF
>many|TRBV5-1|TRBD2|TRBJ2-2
TGCGCCAGCAGCCCGCGGACTAGCGGGTTCAACACCGGGGAGCTGTTTTTT
CASSPRTSGFNTGELFF
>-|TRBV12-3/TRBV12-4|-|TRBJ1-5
TGTGCCAGCAGTTTCATAGGGGGTAGCAATCAGCCCCAGCATTTT
CASSFIGGSNQPQHF
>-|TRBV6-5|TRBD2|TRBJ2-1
TGTGCCAGCAGTTACGCTAGCGGGGGTATAGGTGAGCAGTTCTTC
CASSYASGGIGEQFF
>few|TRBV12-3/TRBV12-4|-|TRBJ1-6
TGTGCCAGCAGCCATGGGGCGCTTAATTCACCCCTCCACTTT
CASSHGALNSPLHF
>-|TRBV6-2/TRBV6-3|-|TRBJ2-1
TGTGCCAGCAGTTGGGGTCGTAATGAGCAGTTCTTC
CASSWGRNEQFF
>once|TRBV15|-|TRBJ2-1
TGTGCCACCAGCCTCGAAGGGGGGAGTGGGACTGAGCAGTTCTTC
CATSLEGGSGTEQFF
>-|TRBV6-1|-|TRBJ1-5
TGTGCCAGCAGCCAGAATAATCAGCCCCAGCATTTT
CASSQNNQPQHF
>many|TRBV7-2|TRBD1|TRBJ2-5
TGTGCCAGCAGCTTAGAGGGGACAGGGTGGGAGACCCAGTACTTC
CASSLEGTGWETQYF
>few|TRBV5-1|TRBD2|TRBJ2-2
TGCGCCAGCAGCAGGCGGGGGGCCTCCCAGGACACCGGGGAGCTGTTTTTT
CASSRRGASQDTGELFF
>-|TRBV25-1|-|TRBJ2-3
TGTGCCAGCAGTGAGGGACTCCCACGAGATACGCAGTATTTT
CASSEGLPRDTQYF
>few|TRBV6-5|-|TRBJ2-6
TGTGCCAGCAGCTACGGGGGGCTCGGGGCCAACGTCCTGACTTTC
CASSYGGLGANVLTF
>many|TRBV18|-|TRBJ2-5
TGTGCCAGCTCACCACCCCTAGGAGAGACCCAGTACTTC
CASSPPLGETQYF
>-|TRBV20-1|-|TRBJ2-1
TGCAGTGCTAGTCCCGCATTAAATGAGCAGTTCTTC
CSASPALNEQFF
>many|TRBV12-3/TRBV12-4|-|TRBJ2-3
TGTGCCAGCAGTACCGTAGGTCGGGGTTACACAGATACGCAGTATTTT
CASSTVGRGYTDTQYF
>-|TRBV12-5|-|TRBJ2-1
TGTGCTAGTGGTTTGGTAGCGGCAGGTGAGCAGTTCTTC
CASGLVAAGEQFF
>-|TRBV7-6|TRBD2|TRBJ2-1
TGTGCCAGCAGCCCCCTGACGGGAGGTTACAATGAGCAGTTCTTC
CASSPLTGGYNEQFF
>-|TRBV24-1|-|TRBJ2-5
TGTGCCACCAGTTTCAAGACCCAGTACTTC
CATSFKTQYF
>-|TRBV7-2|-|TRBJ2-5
TGTGCCAGCAGCTTAGGAGGGGGGGGTGAGACCCAGTACTTC
CASSLGGGGETQYF
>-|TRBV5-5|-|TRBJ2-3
TGTGCCAGCTCAGGTCCCAGCACAGATACGCAGTATTTT
CASSGPSTDTQYF
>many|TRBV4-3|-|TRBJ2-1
TGCGCCAGCAGCCAAGAAGTCAGGGACAATGAGCAGTTCTTC
CASSQEVRDNEQFF
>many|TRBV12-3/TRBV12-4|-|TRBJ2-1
TGTGCCAGCAGTTTGAATGGTCATGAGCAGTTCTTC
CASSLNGHEQFF
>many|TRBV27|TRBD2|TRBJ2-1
TGTGCCAGCAGCGTCGCGGGGGGGCAGTTGTGGAATGAGCAGTTCTTC
CASSVAGGQLWNEQFF
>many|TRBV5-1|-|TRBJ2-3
TGCGCCAGCAGCTCCCGGACAGCATCTAGCACAGATACGCAGTATTTT
CASSSRTASSTDTQYF
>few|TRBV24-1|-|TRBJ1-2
TGTGCCACCAGTGATTCAAGGACTGCCCCCTTCTATGGCTACACCTTC
CATSDSRTAPFYGYTF
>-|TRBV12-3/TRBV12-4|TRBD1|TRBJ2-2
TGTGCCAGCAGCTCGGGACAGCGGATGCGGACCGGGGAGCTGTTTTTT
CASSSGQRMRTGELFF
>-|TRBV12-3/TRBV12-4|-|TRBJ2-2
TGTGCCAGCAGCCCCTCCCCGGGACACTACACGAACACCGGGGAGCTGTTTTTT
CASSPSPGHYTNTGELFF
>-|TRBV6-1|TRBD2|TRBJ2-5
TGTGCCAGCAGTACCTGGGCGGGGGGGGTCGAGACCCAGTACTTC
CASSTWAGGVETQYF
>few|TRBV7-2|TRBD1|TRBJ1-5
TGTGCCAGCAGCTTAGCGGGACAGGAGGGCAATCAGCCCCAGCATTTT
CASSLAGQEGNQPQHF
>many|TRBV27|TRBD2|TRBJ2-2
TGTGCCACTAAATCCGGGGGGGGGAACACCGGGGAGCTGTTTTTT
CATKSGGGNTGELFF